Below, 21 T cell receptor beta chains from the same sample are listed, as sequenced in a study of human T cells and chemical hapten exposure. Time point denoted: patch test 1, 2 weeks after DPC sensitization. The treatment: therapeutic diphenylcyclopropenone sensitization with weekly scalp DPC. TCRdb re-analysed the RACE reads in MiXCR, keeping a single row per CDR3 protein. The table lists tens of thousands of distinct CDR3 sequences, over 9.5% of them singletons. This sample comprised whole blood, obtained in connection with sensitization to the hapten diphenylcyclopropenone (DPC). These receptors all stem from a man in his forties with alopecia areata. Some clones in this sample may be carry-over from other donors' samples.

The chain combines TRBV3-1 with TRBJ1-5, with 8 bases aligning to TRBD1. Per the germline V gene, CDR1 is LGHDT and CDR2 is YNNKEL (reference sequence). V lost 5 bases and J lost 5; bases outside the gene matches: 11. This CDR3 comprises 16 residues. The CDR3 is CASSASRGLGDQPQHF. Written as DNA, the CDR3 is TGTGCCAGCAGCGCGTCCAGGGGGCTTGGCGATCAGCCCCAGCATTTT.

This clonotype occurred many times. The genes are TRBV3-1 and TRBJ1-1, with TRBD1 matching 8 bases. This CDR3 has 13 amino acids. Germline V gene sequence: CDR1 LGHDT, CDR2 YNNKEL (reference sequence). The V and J ends lost 4 bases and 10 bases, in that order; junction bases with no gene match: 8. The CDR3: CASSLQGVIGAFF. For the CDR3, the DNA is TGTGCCAGCAGCCTACAGGGGGTTATCGGAGCTTTCTTT.

This clonotype was picked up a small number of times. The chain combines TRBV7-2 with TRBJ2-1; possible D gene TRBD2, 6 bases. Trimming pared 5 bases from V and 5 bases from J, leaving 16 bases between. Germline V gene data show CDR1 as SGHTA and CDR2 as FQGNSA. This CDR3 has 15 amino acids. DNA for the CDR3: TGTGCCAGCAGCCCCCGGGACTTGAGGGACAATGAGCAGTTCTTC. Amino acids: CASSPRDLRDNEQFF.

The chain links TRBV29-1 to TRBJ2-7; 8 nucleotides line up with TRBD1. The CDR3 is 14 amino acids. J was trimmed by 2 bases and V by 2 bases; bases with no gene match: 5. The germline V gene has CDR1 SQVTM and CDR2 ANQGSEA. CDR3 residues: CSVESDRAPYEQYF. DNA for the CDR3: TGCAGCGTTGAATCGGACAGGGCACCCTACGAGCAGTACTTC.

This clonotype has a handful of counts. The rearrangement links TRBV5-5 to TRBJ2-3; the D gene is possibly TRBD1 (7 bases). The CDR3 is 16 amino acids. The V end was cut by 4 bases, the J end by 2 bases, with 17 bases between. Germline loops: CDR1 SGHKS, CDR2 YYEKEE (reference sequence). In DNA form, the CDR3 reads TGTGCCAGCAGCGTGGGGAGGCAGGGGGTCACAGATACGCAGTATTTT. Translated, it gives CASSVGRQGVTDTQYF.

This chain joins TRBV29-1 and TRBJ2-3; D not resolved. The CDR3 consists of 14 residues. The V gene lost 7 bases and the J gene lost 0 bases, with 14 bases spanning the gap. Germline values: CDR1 SQVTM, CDR2 ANQGSEA. The CDR3 region has the DNA TGCAGCGCCCGGAGTGGCCCGAGCACAGATACGCAGTATTTT. It yields the protein CSARSGPSTDTQYF.

This clonotype appeared a few times. V and J are TRBV4-1 and TRBJ2-2, with a tentative D call TRBD2 (6 bases). Germline V lookup: CDR1 MGHRA, CDR2 YSYEKL. This CDR3 has 18 amino acids. Deletions cut 2 bases from V and 1 base from J, with 17 bases between. CDR3 residues: CASSQRVVAGMNTGELFF. The CDR3, as DNA: TGCGCCAGCAGCCAACGAGTTGTCGCGGGGATGAACACCGGGGAGCTGTTTTTT.

The V gene is TRBV28, the J gene TRBJ2-7; perhaps TRBD1 as D (7 bases). Germline CDR1 and CDR2: MDHEN and SYDVKM. Trimming cost V 3 bases and J 4 bases, with 13 bases left between them. The CDR3 covers 14 residues. CDR3 in amino acids: CASSFFRGRYEQYF. The DNA for the CDR3 is TGTGCCAGCAGTTTTTTCAGGGGGAGGTACGAGCAGTACTTC.

This clonotype was seen just once. This chain links TRBV6-2 or TRBV6-3 with TRBJ2-1; 11 bases line up with TRBD2. The CDR3 runs 15 residues. Trimming at V came to 5 bases and at J to 9 bases, leaving 9 bases not matched to a gene. CDR1 and CDR2 from the germline V gene are MNHEY and SVGEGT. The chain's CDR3 is CASSPTSGSCGEQFF. The CDR3 nucleotides are TGTGCCAGCAGTCCAACTAGCGGGAGTTGTGGTGAGCAGTTCTTC.

Details on this clonotype: Mismatch with germline at one junction end may stem from a read error. This chain connects TRBV4-3 to TRBJ2-3; 10 nucleotides line up with TRBD2. The CDR3 loop spans 17 amino acids. CDR1 and CDR2 from the germline V gene are LGHNA and YSLEER. CDR3 sequence (DNA): TGTGCCAGCAGCAGGACCTTAGCGGGAGGTGGCACAGATACGCAGTATTTT. This codes for CASSRTLAGGGTDTQYF.

This clonotype was seen only a few times. This chain uses TRBV5-1 with TRBJ2-4, with no clear D. Germline V gene lookup returns CDR1 SGHRS and CDR2 YFSETQ. The CDR3 is made up of 15 amino acids. Trimming cost V 0 bases and J 0 bases, with 7 bases left between them. CDR3 sequence reads: CASSLDSVAKNIQYF. The CDR3, as DNA: TGCGCCAGCAGCTTGGATTCAGTAGCCAAAAACATTCAGTACTTC.

This clonotype occurred a few times. The chain uses TRBV3-1 and TRBJ2-7; TRBD2 might be the D (6 bases). Trimming pared 4 bases from V and 4 bases from J, leaving 14 bases between. Germline assignment: CDR1 LGHDT and CDR2 YNNKEL (reference sequence). The CDR3 sequence is 14 residues long. The CDR3 sequence: CASSRPGAVYEQYF. As DNA, the CDR3 is TGTGCCAGCAGCCGTCCGGGAGCTGTATACGAGCAGTACTTC.

This clonotype was detected only a few times. The chain links TRBV5-1 to TRBJ2-5, with 11 positions matching TRBD2. J gave up 1 base and V 4 bases, and 9 bases lay outside the gene matches. CDR1 and CDR2 from the germline V gene are SGHRS and YFSETQ. The CDR3 covers 17 residues. CDR3 sequence (DNA): TGCGCCAGCAGCCCGAACCCCGGGACTAGCGGCCAAGAGACCCAGTACTTC. This codes for CASSPNPGTSGQETQYF.

This clonotype was recorded a few times. The chain links TRBV24-1 to TRBJ2-2; no definite D call. Germline V gene sequence: CDR1 KGHDR, CDR2 SFDVKD. This CDR3 has 11 residues. The ends were cut back, 9 bases at V and 9 bases at J, with 10 bases in the middle. The CDR3 DNA reads TGTGCCACCCAGACCGGAAGGGAGCTGTTTTTT. It translates to CATQTGRELFF.

The V and J genes are TRBV7-7 and TRBJ2-5; 7 bases are shared with TRBD2. This CDR3 has 12 residues. V was clipped by 1 base and J by 9 bases; unmatched bases: 2. Germline CDR1 SSHAT, CDR2 FNYEAQ (reference sequence). DNA of the CDR3: TGTGCCAGCAGCTTAGAGGCGGGGGCCCAGTACTTC. As protein: CASSLEAGAQYF. Supplemented by reference TRBV7-7 and TRBJ2-5, the full variable domain reads GAGVSQSPRYKVTKRGQDVTLRCDPISSHATLYWYQQALGQGPEFLTYFNYEAQPDKSGLPSDRFSAERPEGSISTLTIQRTEQRDSAMYRCASSLEAGAQYFGPGTRLLVL.

This clonotype was counted ten times or more. The chain recombines TRBV28 with TRBJ1-4; no firm D call. V shed 4 bases and J shed 8 bases, with 14 bases lying between them. Looked up from germline, CDR1 is MDHEN and CDR2 is SYDVKM. This CDR3 comprises 14 residues. The CDR3: CASSSTGFREKLFF. The CDR3 coding sequence is TGTGCCAGCAGTTCCACGGGGTTTCGGGAAAAACTGTTTTTT. Variable domain in full (rest from reference TRBV28 and TRBJ1-4): DVKVTQSSRYLVKRTGEKVFLECVQDMDHENMFWYRQDPGLGLRLIYFSYDVKMKEKGDIPEGYSVSREKKERFSLILESASTNQTSMYLCASSSTGFREKLFFGSGTQLSVL.

V is TRBV6-5 and J is TRBJ1-1; weak D call: TRBD1 (5 bases). The V gene's germline CDR1 is MNHEY and CDR2 SVGAGI. The CDR3 length is 13 residues. The germline V and J ends were trimmed by 0 bases and 7 bases, with 9 bases remaining between them. The CDR3 bases are TGTGCCAGCAGTTACTCAGGGGCGCTTGAAGCTTTCTTT. This encodes CASSYSGALEAFF.

This clonotype was counted between two and nine times. The CDR3 loop is CSARPRGRRTEAFF. CDR3 coding DNA: TGCAGTGCTAGACCGAGGGGTAGGAGGACTGAAGCTTTCTTT. The chain uses TRBV20-1 and TRBJ1-1, with D possibly matching TRBD1 (5 bases). CDR1 is DFQATT and CDR2 is SNEGSKA in the germline V gene (reference sequence). Trimming took 2 bases from V and 5 from J, leaving 15 bases between them. The CDR3 is 14 amino acids.

V gene TRBV6-6 combines with J gene TRBJ2-4, with TRBD1 matching 8 bases. CDR1 and CDR2 (germline): MNHNY, SVGAGI (reference sequence). V shed 4 bases, J shed 7 bases, and the junction held 6 bases outside the gene matches. The CDR3 is made up of 14 amino acids. The CDR3 nucleotides read TGTGCCAGCAGTTCCGCCCAGGGGGCCAACATTCAGTACTTC. This encodes CASSSAQGANIQYF.

This clonotype came up a few times. In nucleotides, the CDR3 is TGTGCCAGCACCGGACTAGCGGCCACCAGCACAGATACGCAGTATTTT. The encoded protein is CASTGLAATSTDTQYF. The V gene is TRBV2, the J gene TRBJ2-3; 10 positions match TRBD2. The V gene's germline CDR1 is SNHLY and CDR2 FYNNEI. The junction had 7 bases not matched to a gene; V was cut back by 7 bases and J by 0 bases. CDR3 length: 16 residues.

This clonotype was observed many times. The chain has TRBV20-1 and TRBJ2-5, with D perhaps assigned TRBD1 or TRBD2 (5 bases each). Germline V gives CDR1 DFQATT, CDR2 SNEGSKA (reference sequence). The CDR3 is made up of 12 amino acids. Trimming pared 2 bases from V and 5 bases from J, leaving 9 bases between. CDR3 region: CSARFGGETQYF. In DNA, the CDR3 is TGCAGTGCTAGATTTGGGGGTGAGACCCAGTACTTC.